Listed below are T cell receptor beta chains from one sample, sequenced in a study of OX40 agonist ivuxolimab in advanced cancers. TCRdb's copy holds only in-frame clones and misses some; the assay was immunoSEQ multiplex PCR. The repertoire includes about 100,000 clones, about 96% of them detected once, and roughly 2.1% sits in the top ten. The material was CD4+ or CD8+ T cells sorted from blood, obtained in a trial of the OX40 agonist ivuxolimab. The receptors originated from an adult with an advanced solid tumor such as melanoma, head and neck, liver or kidney cancer. The CDR3 runs from the conserved cysteine through the conserved F or W. A D gene is named only where the DNA matches it firmly. Size tells how often a clone was seen (once, few, many) or the class of an expanded clone, and some rows leave it out.

V	D	J	size	CDR3	DNA
TRBV5-1	.	TRBJ2-2	once	CASSLGAANTGELFF	TGCGCCAGCAGCTTGGGGGCCGCGAACACCGGGGAGCTGTTTTTT
TRBV5-1	TRBD1	TRBJ2-7	.	CASSLEGTVYEQYF	TGCGCCAGCAGCTTGGAAGGGACAGTCTACGAGCAGTACTTC
TRBV27	.	TRBJ2-1	.	CASSSRVESREYNEQFF	TGTGCCAGCAGTTCACGGGTAGAGTCTAGGGAGTACAATGAGCAGTTCTTC
TRBV15	TRBD1	TRBJ2-1	.	CATSGWDSQYNEQFF	TGTGCCACCAGCGGCTGGGACAGCCAGTACAATGAGCAGTTCTTC
TRBV19	TRBD1	TRBJ1-5	.	CASSFLGGDQPQHF	TGTGCCAGTAGTTTTCTAGGGGGCGATCAGCCCCAGCATTTT
TRBV19	.	TRBJ1-1	.	CASSMTLYNTEAFF	TGTGCCAGTAGTATGACACTCTATAACACTGAAGCTTTCTTT
TRBV6-5	.	TRBJ2-7	.	CASTPGQGFEQYF	TGTGCCAGCACACCCGGTCAGGGGTTCGAGCAGTACTTC
TRBV6-5	TRBD2	TRBJ2-7	.	CASSDGTSGTEQYF	TGTGCCAGCAGTGACGGGACTAGCGGGACCGAGCAGTACTTC
TRBV15	.	TRBJ1-2	.	CATSRESGAYGYTF	TGTGCCACCAGCAGGGAAAGCGGGGCCTATGGCTACACCTTC
TRBV5-1	TRBD1	TRBJ1-2	.	CASSKDRDYGYTF	TGCGCCAGCAGCAAGGACAGGGACTATGGCTACACCTTC
TRBV9	TRBD1	TRBJ1-2	.	CASSAGTAPRTF	TGTGCCAGCAGCGCCGGGACAGCGCCTCGCACCTTC
TRBV11-3	.	TRBJ2-1	.	CASSRRSYNEQFF	TGTGCCAGCAGCCGGCGTTCCTACAATGAGCAGTTCTTC
TRBV5-8	.	TRBJ1-2	.	CASSLGDIYGYTF	TGTGCCAGCAGCTTGGGGGACATTTATGGCTACACCTTC
TRBV7-7	.	TRBJ2-3	.	CASSPIETDTQYF	TGTGCCAGCAGCCCTATAGAGACAGATACGCAGTATTTT
TRBV27	TRBD1	TRBJ2-7	.	CASSLSGTGAYEQYF	TGTGCCAGCAGTTTATCCGGGACAGGGGCCTACGAGCAGTACTTC
TRBV28	.	TRBJ2-7	.	CASSFSVRAVSYEQYF	TGTGCCAGCAGTTTTTCGGTCCGGGCAGTCTCCTACGAGCAGTACTTC
TRBV7-9	.	TRBJ2-7	.	CASSLGKGRSYEQYF	TGTGCCAGCAGCTTAGGTAAAGGTCGCTCCTACGAGCAGTACTTC
TRBV9	TRBD2	TRBJ2-7	.	CASSVDSRGGTYEQYF	TGTGCCAGCAGCGTAGATTCGCGGGGGGGGACCTACGAGCAGTACTTC
TRBV27	.	TRBJ1-5	medium-sized	CASSPGTVNQPQHF	TGTGCCAGCAGTCCGGGGACGGTCAATCAGCCCCAGCATTTT
TRBV6-1	TRBD1	TRBJ1-2	.	CASSEWDSSLSYGYTF	TGTGCCAGCAGTGAATGGGACAGCTCACTTTCATATGGCTACACCTTC
TRBV5-1	.	TRBJ1-6	.	CASSLEGFGTPLHF	TGCGCCAGCAGCTTGGAAGGGTTCGGTACACCCCTCCACTTT
TRBV2	TRBD2	TRBJ2-2	once	CASSDWDLAGGPGTGELFF	TGTGCCAGCAGCGATTGGGACCTAGCGGGAGGGCCTGGAACCGGGGAGCTGTTTTTT
TRBV6-1	TRBD2	TRBJ2-7	.	CASIVERGGPYEQYF	TGTGCCAGCATTGTGGAGCGGGGGGGCCCCTACGAGCAGTACTTC
TRBV7-9	TRBD1	TRBJ2-1	.	CASSPGTGGYGGSYNEQFF	TGTGCCAGCAGCCCCGGGACAGGGGGCTACGGAGGGTCATACAATGAGCAGTTCTTC
TRBV5-1	.	TRBJ2-2	.	CASSLGAGELFF	TGCGCCAGCAGCCTAGGGGCCGGGGAGCTGTTTTTT
TRBV27	.	TRBJ1-1	.	CASSLSYRAEAFF	TGTGCCAGCAGTTTATCCTACAGAGCCGAAGCTTTCTTT
TRBV6-6	.	TRBJ2-3	.	CASGIVDTQYF	TGTGCCAGCGGAATCGTAGATACGCAGTATTTT
TRBV27	.	TRBJ2-7	once	CASLGLSGEQYF	TGTGCCAGCCTTGGGTTGTCCGGCGAGCAGTACTTC
TRBV6-5	.	TRBJ1-2	.	CASGVGTGQTYGYTF	TGTGCCAGCGGAGTCGGAACTGGACAAACCTATGGCTACACCTTC
TRBV19	.	TRBJ1-2	few	CASSYSNYGYTF	TGTGCCAGTAGCTACAGTAACTATGGCTACACCTTC
TRBV6-5	.	TRBJ2-3	.	CASWSSTDTQYF	TGTGCCAGCTGGTCGAGCACAGATACGCAGTATTTT
TRBV7-8	.	TRBJ1-2	.	CASSFYEDAIRGYTF	TGTGCCAGCAGCTTCTATGAGGACGCTATCCGGGGCTACACCTTC
TRBV6-1	.	TRBJ2-1	.	CAAGHEQFF	TGTGCCGCCGGGCACGAGCAGTTCTTC
TRBV28	.	TRBJ2-3	.	CASSLHDTDTQYF	TGTGCCAGCAGTCTTCACGACACAGATACGCAGTATTTT
TRBV14	.	TRBJ2-5	.	CASSQWGAAGTQYF	TGTGCCAGCAGCCAATGGGGTGCTGCCGGGACCCAGTACTTC
TRBV27	TRBD2	TRBJ2-7	.	CASRKRGLYEQYF	TGTGCCAGCAGAAAGCGGGGACTATACGAGCAGTACTTC
TRBV7-8	.	TRBJ1-1	.	CASSPAEGDLNTEAFF	TGTGCCAGCAGCCCAGCCGAGGGAGATTTGAACACTGAAGCTTTCTTT
TRBV4-3	.	TRBJ2-1	.	CASSQVVGLLYNEQFF	TGCGCCAGCAGCCAAGTGGTTGGGCTTCTCTACAATGAGCAGTTCTTC
TRBV5-1	.	TRBJ2-5	.	CASSLWPGQETQYF	TGCGCCAGCAGCTTGTGGCCAGGGCAAGAGACCCAGTACTTC
TRBV19	.	TRBJ2-3	.	CASSAVPTDTQYF	TGTGCCAGTAGTGCGGTCCCCACAGATACGCAGTATTTT